The 14 T cell receptor beta chains below were found in one sample sequenced in a study of shared clonotypes between healthy human individuals. Naive CD8 cells, CD45RO-negative and positively selected for CCR7, excluded terminally differentiated effector memory CD45RA+ cells. Data came from immunoSEQ multiplex PCR; TCRdb stores just in-frame clones and leaves some out. Of about 820,000 clones in the sample, nearly 95% were seen once. Sequenced: naive CD8+ T cells sorted from blood. These receptors all stem from a man younger than 45 in good health.

The chain uses TRBV2 and TRBJ2-3; 8 bases agree with TRBD2. Germline V gives CDR1 SNHLY, CDR2 FYNNEI. The CDR3 totals 13 residues. The junction had 5 bases not matched to a gene; V was cut back by 7 bases and J by 5 bases. The CDR3 DNA follows: TGTGCCAGCACACTTCTAGCGGGAGATACGCAGTATTTT. Its translation is CASTLLAGDTQYF.

The gene calls are TRBV7-3 and TRBJ2-3; possibly TRBD1 for D (5 bases). The CDR3 covers 16 residues. The ends were cut back, 2 bases at V and 3 bases at J, with 15 bases in the middle. Germline CDR1 SGHTA, CDR2 FQGTGA. CDR3: CASSLGASMITDTQYF. The CDR3 DNA reads TGTGCCAGCAGCTTAGGGGCATCCATGATTACAGATACGCAGTATTTT.

J is TRBJ2-7 and V is TRBV30; TRBD2 matches at 11 bases. This CDR3 is built from 14 residues. Germline lookup yields CDR1 GTSNPN and CDR2 SVGIG (reference sequence). The ends lost 3 bases at V and 5 bases at J; junction bases unmatched: 6. CDR3 sequence: CAWRGLAGFDEQYF. The DNA of the CDR3 is TGTGCCTGGAGAGGACTAGCGGGCTTCGACGAGCAGTACTTC.

The table lists this clone with a count of one. The chain recombines TRBV14 with TRBJ2-7; TRBD2 might be the D (6 bases). V was clipped by 0 bases and J by 2 bases, with 11 bases between them. From germline, CDR1 is SGHDN and CDR2 FVKESK. This CDR3 is 15 amino acids long. As DNA, the CDR3 is TGTGCCAGCAGCCAAGAAACCGGGAGCGCCTACGAGCAGTACTTC. Translated, it gives CASSQETGSAYEQYF.

J is TRBJ2-1 and V is TRBV11-1; D might be TRBD1 or TRBD2, each matching 5 bases. CDR3 length: 13 residues. Germline-derived CDR1 and CDR2 are SGHAT and FQDESV (reference sequence). V was pared by 2 bases and J by 8 bases, with 10 bases between. CDR3 DNA: TGTGCCAGCAGCTTATCAGGGAGCGATGAGCAGTTCTTC. Protein product: CASSLSGSDEQFF.

The rearrangement uses TRBV15 and TRBJ2-3; D is unclear. The CDR3 extends over 16 amino acids. Germline CDR1 is LNHNV and CDR2 is YYDKDF (reference sequence). The V end lost 4 bases, the J end lost 7 bases, and 21 bases lay between the germline ends. This chain's CDR3 is CATSNLSSVRSYTQYF. Written as DNA, the CDR3 is TGTGCCACCAGCAATCTTTCCTCCGTTAGAAGTTATACGCAGTATTTT.

This chain joins TRBV27 and TRBJ2-1; D is possibly TRBD1 or TRBD2 (5 bases each). The germline V and J ends were trimmed by 5 bases and 5 bases, with 19 bases remaining between them. Germline V gene sequence: CDR1 MNHEY, CDR2 SMNVEV (reference sequence). The CDR3 covers 16 residues. CDR3 nucleotide sequence: TGTGCCAGCAGTCCCCTGAGGGGTCGGGCAGACAATGAGCAGTTCTTC. Translating gives CASSPLRGRADNEQFF.

The chain couples TRBV13 to TRBJ2-1; the match to TRBD2 covers 9 bases. This CDR3 region has 15 residues. V dropped 3 bases and J dropped 6; count of bases not matched to a gene: 6. CDR1 and CDR2 from the germline V gene are PRHDT and FYEKMQ (reference sequence). This chain's CDR3 is CASSFSGRSSNEQFF. The DNA for the CDR3 is TGTGCCAGCAGCTTTAGCGGGAGATCTTCCAATGAGCAGTTCTTC.

The chain uses TRBV5-1 and TRBJ2-5; no clear D. V shed 2 bases and J shed 5 bases, with 10 bases lying between them. CDR3 length: 13 amino acids. The germline V gene encodes CDR1 SGHRS and CDR2 YFSETQ. The CDR3 loop reads CASSFTVGETQYF. CDR3 nucleotide sequence: TGCGCCAGCAGCTTTACGGTGGGGGAGACCCAGTACTTC. Together with reference TRBV5-1 and TRBJ2-5, the CDR3 gives the full variable domain: KAGVTQTPRYLIKTRGQQVTLSCSPISGHRSVSWYQQTPGQGLQFLFEYFSETQRNKGNFPGRFSGRQFSNSRSEMNVSTLELGDSALYLCASSFTVGETQYFGPGTRLLVL.

The gene calls are TRBV25-1 and TRBJ1-1, with D unclear. V shed 2 bases and J shed 1 base, with 5 bases lying between them. Looked up from germline, CDR1 is MGHDK and CDR2 is SYGVNS. The CDR3 extends over 13 amino acids. The CDR3 spells CASSEASNTEAFF. Here the CDR3 DNA reads TGTGCCAGCAGTGAAGCGTCGAACACTGAAGCTTTCTTT.

In this sample, this clone turned up once. This chain links TRBV4-1 with TRBJ2-7; unclear D gene. The V end lost 0 bases, the J end lost 4 bases, and 7 bases lay between the germline ends. The CDR3 has 13 residues. CDR1 is MGHRA and CDR2 is YSYEKL in the germline V gene. CDR3 bases: TGCGCCAGCAGCCAAGAAATCGCGTACGAGCAGTACTTC. It yields the protein CASSQEIAYEQYF.

The chain couples TRBV7-8 to TRBJ2-2, with TRBD1 identical over 12 bases. The trim removed 5 bases at V and 7 bases at J, leaving 5 bases unmatched. Germline V gene data show CDR1 as SGHVS and CDR2 as FQNEAQ. The CDR3 runs to 15 residues. The CDR3 loop is CASSVGQGAVGELFF. The CDR3 DNA reads TGTGCCAGCAGCGTGGGACAGGGGGCGGTCGGGGAGCTGTTTTTT. Supplemented by reference TRBV7-8 and TRBJ2-2, the full variable domain reads GAGVSQSPRYKVAKRGQDVALRCDPISGHVSLFWYQQALGQGPEFLTYFQNEAQLDKSGLPSDRFFAERPEGSVSTLKIQRTQQEDSAVYLCASSVGQGAVGELFFGEGSRLTVL.

The rearrangement joins TRBV7-6 to TRBJ2-3; TRBD1 agrees at 7 bases. The CDR3 contains 15 residues. Germline V lookup: CDR1 SGHVS, CDR2 FNYEAQ. J gave up 4 bases and V 4 bases, and 8 bases lay outside the gene matches. CDR3 nucleotides: TGTGCCAGCAGCTCCCCAGGGGGACCGCCAGATACGCAGTATTTT. This encodes CASSSPGGPPDTQYF.

This chain joins TRBV7-9 and TRBJ2-1; maybe TRBD1 (6 bases). Deletions cut 5 bases from V and 6 bases from J, with 11 bases between. Per germline, CDR1 SEHNR and CDR2 FQNEAQ (reference sequence). The CDR3 length is 13 residues. The CDR3, as DNA: TGTGCCAGCAGCGTCCTACAGGGCAATGAGCAGTTCTTC. It encodes CASSVLQGNEQFF. The variable domain in full, completed from reference TRBV7-9 and TRBJ2-1, reads DTGVSQNPRHKITKRGQNVTFRCDPISEHNRLYWYRQTLGQGPEFLTYFQNEAQLEKSRLLSDRFSAERPKGSFSTLEIQRTEQGDSAMYLCASSVLQGNEQFFGPGTRLTVL.